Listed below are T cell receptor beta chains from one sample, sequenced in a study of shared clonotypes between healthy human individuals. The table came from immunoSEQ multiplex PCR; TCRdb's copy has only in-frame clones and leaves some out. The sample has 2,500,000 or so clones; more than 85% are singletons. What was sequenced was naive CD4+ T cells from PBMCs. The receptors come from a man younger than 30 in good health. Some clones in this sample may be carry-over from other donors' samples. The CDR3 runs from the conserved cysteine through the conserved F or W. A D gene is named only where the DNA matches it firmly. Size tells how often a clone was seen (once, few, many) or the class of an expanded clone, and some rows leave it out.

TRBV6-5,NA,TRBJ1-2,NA,CASSYSWDVSNYGYTF,TGTGCCAGCAGTTATTCCTGGGACGTGTCTAACTATGGCTACACCTTC
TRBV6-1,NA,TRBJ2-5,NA,CASIVGGDQETQYF,TGTGCCAGCATCGTGGGGGGCGATCAAGAGACCCAGTACTTC
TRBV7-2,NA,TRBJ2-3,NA,CASSQATDTQYF,TGTGCCAGCAGTCAGGCGACAGATACGCAGTATTTT
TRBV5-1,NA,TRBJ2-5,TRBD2,CASSLDPSGKETQYF,TGCGCCAGCAGCTTGGATCCTAGCGGTAAAGAGACCCAGTACTTC
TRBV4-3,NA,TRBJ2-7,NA,CASSQDGGDEQYF,TGCGCCAGCAGCCAAGATGGCGGGGACGAGCAGTACTTC
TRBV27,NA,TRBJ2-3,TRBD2,CASSPASGSTDTQYF,TGTGCCAGCAGTCCCGCTAGCGGAAGCACAGATACGCAGTATTTT
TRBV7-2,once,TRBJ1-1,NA,CASSLAGNGMNTEAFF,TGTGCCAGCAGCTTAGCCGGTAACGGAATGAACACTGAAGCTTTCTTT
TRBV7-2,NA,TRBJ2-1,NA,CASSFSRGNEQFF,TGTGCCAGCAGCTTCTCTAGGGGCAATGAGCAGTTCTTC
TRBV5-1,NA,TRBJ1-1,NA,CASRVGTRDTEAFF,TGCGCCAGCAGAGTGGGCACCCGCGACACTGAAGCTTTCTTT
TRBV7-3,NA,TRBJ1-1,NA,CASSLRGGDTEAFF,TGTGCCAGCAGCCTCCGGGGGGGCGACACTGAAGCTTTCTTT
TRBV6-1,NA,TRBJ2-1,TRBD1,CASSGPGGDRGSAEQFF,TGTGCCAGCAGTGGCCCCGGGGGGGACAGGGGGTCGGCTGAGCAGTTCTTC
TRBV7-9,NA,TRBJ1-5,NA,CASSMGHRGAVKGQPQHF,TGTGCCAGCAGCATGGGACATAGGGGGGCCGTGAAGGGTCAGCCCCAGCATTTT
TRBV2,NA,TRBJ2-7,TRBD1,CASSQDRGEQYF,TGTGCCAGCAGTCAAGACAGGGGCGAGCAGTACTTC
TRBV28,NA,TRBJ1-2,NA,CASSLIGLEGDYGYTF,TGTGCCAGCAGTTTAATTGGCCTCGAGGGGGACTATGGCTACACCTTC
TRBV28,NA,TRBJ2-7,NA,CASSSDLGAREQYF,TGTGCCAGCAGTTCCGATTTGGGGGCGCGCGAGCAGTACTTC
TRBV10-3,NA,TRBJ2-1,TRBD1,CAINGQQGGYNEQFF,TGTGCCATCAACGGACAACAGGGGGGATACAATGAGCAGTTCTTC
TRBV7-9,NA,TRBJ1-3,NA,CASSAKQGWDGNTIYF,TGTGCCAGCAGCGCAAAACAGGGATGGGACGGAAACACCATATATTTT
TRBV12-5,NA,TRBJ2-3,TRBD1,CASGWTGPDTQYF,TGTGCTAGTGGTTGGACAGGGCCAGATACGCAGTATTTT
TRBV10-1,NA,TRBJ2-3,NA,CASSELAGLGTDTQYF,TGCGCCAGCAGTGAGCTGGCAGGGTTGGGCACAGATACGCAGTATTTT
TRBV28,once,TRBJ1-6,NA,CASKGPHSGLYLALHF,TGTGCCAGCAAAGGCCCCCACTCGGGGCTTTATCTGGCCCTCCACTTT
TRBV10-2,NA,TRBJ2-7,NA,CASRQNYEQYF,TGCGCCAGCAGACAGAACTACGAGCAGTACTTC
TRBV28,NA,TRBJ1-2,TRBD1,CASSWTGGVGYTF,TGTGCCAGCAGTTGGACAGGGGGTGTTGGCTACACCTTC
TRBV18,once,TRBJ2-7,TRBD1,CASSPRDRVANEQYF,TGTGCCAGCTCACCACGGGACAGGGTTGCCAACGAGCAGTACTTC
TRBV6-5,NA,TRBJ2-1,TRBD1,CASKLQGAAYNEQFF,TGTGCCAGCAAGCTACAGGGGGCAGCTTACAATGAGCAGTTCTTC
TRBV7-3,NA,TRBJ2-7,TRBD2,CASSFGGGPTYEQYF,TGTGCCAGCAGCTTCGGGGGGGGACCCACCTACGAGCAGTACTTC
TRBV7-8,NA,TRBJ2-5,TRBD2,CASSLGRAGGVQETQYF,TGTGCCAGCAGCTTAGGACGGGCGGGAGGAGTACAAGAGACCCAGTACTTC
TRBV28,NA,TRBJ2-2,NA,CASESGVVTGELFF,TGTGCCAGTGAGTCCGGGGTAGTCACCGGGGAGCTGTTTTTT
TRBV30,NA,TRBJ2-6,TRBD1,CACLEYRDRVTGANVLTF,TGTGCCTGCCTCGAGTACCGGGACAGGGTAACTGGGGCCAACGTCCTGACTTTC
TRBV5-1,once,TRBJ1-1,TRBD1,CASRDRGMNTEAFF,TGCGCCAGCAGGGACAGGGGGATGAACACTGAAGCTTTCTTT
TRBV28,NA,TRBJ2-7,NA,CASGRRYEQYF,TGTGCCAGCGGGAGAAGGTACGAGCAGTACTTC
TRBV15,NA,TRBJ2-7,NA,CATSRENNGFYF,TGTGCCACCAGCAGAGAAAACAACGGGTTCTACTTC
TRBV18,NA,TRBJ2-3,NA,CASSPTASSDTQYF,TGTGCCAGCTCACCAACAGCCAGCTCAGATACGCAGTATTTT
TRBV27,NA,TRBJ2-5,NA,CASSSARGTRVETQYF,TGTGCCAGCAGTTCCGCTCGGGGGACGAGAGTAGAGACCCAGTACTTC
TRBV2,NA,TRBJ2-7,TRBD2,CASSRGLAGTNGQYF,TGTGCCAGCAGCCGAGGACTAGCGGGGACTAATGGGCAGTACTTC
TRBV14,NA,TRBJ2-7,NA,CASSHRRRGYEQYF,TGTGCCAGCAGCCATAGGCGACGCGGCTACGAGCAGTACTTC
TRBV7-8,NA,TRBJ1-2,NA,CASSLAPGEYGYTF,TGTGCCAGCAGCTTGGCGCCAGGGGAATATGGCTACACCTTC
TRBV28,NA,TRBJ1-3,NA,CASSLRGEGNTIYF,TGTGCCAGCAGTTTGAGGGGAGAGGGAAACACCATATATTTT
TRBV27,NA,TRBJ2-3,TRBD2,CASSLSGTSTDTQYF,TGTGCCAGCAGTCTTAGCGGGACAAGCACAGATACGCAGTATTTT
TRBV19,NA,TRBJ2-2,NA,CASSQGTITGELFF,TGTGCCAGTAGCCAGGGGACTATCACCGGGGAGCTGTTTTTT
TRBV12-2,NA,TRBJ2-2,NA,CASRLAHSGRGAGELFF,TGTGCAAGTCGCTTAGCCCATAGCGGGAGGGGTGCCGGGGAGCTGTTTTTT
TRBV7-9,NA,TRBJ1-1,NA,CASSFPGPNTEAFF,TGTGCCAGCAGCTTTCCTGGACCGAACACTGAAGCTTTCTTT
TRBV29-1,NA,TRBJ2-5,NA,CSVLQYQETQYF,TGCAGCGTGCTCCAGTACCAAGAGACCCAGTACTTC
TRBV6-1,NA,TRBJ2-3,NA,CASSEEGGGLAQYF,TGTGCCAGCAGTGAAGAAGGAGGGGGCTTGGCGCAGTATTTT
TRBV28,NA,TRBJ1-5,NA,CASNPGYGNQPQHF,TGTGCCAGCAACCCAGGGTATGGCAATCAGCCCCAGCATTTT
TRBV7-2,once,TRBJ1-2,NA,CASSLYQGSGYTF,TGTGCCAGCAGCTTATACCAGGGGAGCGGCTACACCTTC